This entry describes one TCR beta chain. What it binds is unknown. This sample stems from a study of blood T cells in healthy people across ages. The use of a sample-barcoded 5' primer and a J-beta primer mix characterized a second PCR of about 7 to 12 cycles. A template-switch adaptor that had 12 random nucleotides put a tag on each cDNA molecule. TCRdb ran MiXCR on the 5' RACE reads and lists one entry per CDR3 protein. Here the sample spans around 2 million distinct CDR3 sequences, 39% being singletons. Overall study findings and caveats: Long-lived donors carried more naive CD4+ cells and greater diversity than aged donors.

There are 18 residues in the CDR3. Trimming shortened V by 2 bases and J by 0 bases, and 15 bases separated the two germline ends. Per germline, CDR1 SGDLS and CDR2 YYNGEE. This sequence joins TRBV9 and TRBJ1-6; D remains unclear. The TCR comes from a human donor in good health. The sequencing input was blood. In DNA, the CDR3 is TGTGCCAGCAGCGTCAGATCCGTGGGGAGCTCCTATAATTCACCCCTCCACTTT. Its protein product is CASSVRSVGSSYNSPLHF. Combining the CDR3 with reference TRBV9 and TRBJ1-6 gives the whole variable domain DSGVTQTPKHLITATGQRVTLRCSPRSGDLSVYWYQQSLDQGLQFLIQYYNGEERAKGNILERFSAQQFPDLHSELNLSSLELGDSALYFCASSVRSVGSSYNSPLHFGNGTRLTVT.